This paragraph reports one TCR beta chain. The sample is drawn from a study of blood T cell repertoires in COVID-19. Study details: Acute and convalescent COVID-19 samples came from the United States, Italy and Spain. Nucleic acid was either cDNA or gDNA, and it came from T cells, B-cell-depleted T cells, or PBMCs.

How the authors handled the data: Amplification from reference gene primers served as the basis for estimated nucleated cell counts. The data were produced by immunoSEQ multiplex PCR, yet TCRdb's version contains in-frame clones alone and is incomplete. V, J and clone size derive from that table, while D and trimming were established from the DNA sequence. The data show around 120,000 clones, about 85% seen once. Germline V gene sequence: CDR1 KGHSH, CDR2 LQKENI. V lost 0 bases and J 4 bases, leaving 12 bases between the germline ends. This CDR3 is 15 amino acids long. The source is an elderly man with acute or convalescent COVID-19. The source material was peripheral blood. V usage is TRBV18 and J usage is TRBJ1-1, with D possibly TRBD1 on 5 matching bases. Here the CDR3 reads CASSPPEGRGTEAFF. DNA for the CDR3: TGTGCCAGCTCACCACCGGAGGGGCGGGGCACTGAAGCTTTCTTT. The entire variable domain, with the rest obtained from reference TRBV18 and TRBJ1-1, is as follows: NAGVMQNPRHLVRRRGQEARLRCSPMKGHSHVYWYRQLPEEGLKFMVYLQKENIIDESGMPKERFSAEFPKEGPSILRIQQVVRGDSAAYFCASSPPEGRGTEAFFGQGTRLTVV.